This T cell receptor beta chain emerged from a study of blood T cell repertoires in COVID-19. Study-wide background: Samples representing acute and convalescent COVID-19 were sourced from the United States, Italy and Spain. T cells, B-cell-depleted T cells, or PBMCs supplied cDNA or gDNA.

The CDR3 consists of 14 residues. J lost 9 bases, V lost 8 bases, and 6 bases had no gene match. The germline gives CDR1 SGHDN, CDR2 FVKESK. Authors' processing steps: Reference gene primers were amplified, and this amplification served to estimate nucleated cell counts. TCRdb keeps only in-frame clones here, not all; method: immunoSEQ multiplex PCR. The V and J calls and the clone size are those of that table, but D and trimming were determined from the DNA. The sample lists under 150,000 clones, more than 60% seen once, with around 2% in the top ten. The TCR sequence derives from a woman aged 70 to 79 with acute or convalescent COVID-19. The chain carries TRBV14 and TRBJ2-1, with TRBD2 identical over 14 bases. Sequencing was performed on peripheral blood. CDR3 in amino acids: CASRGTSGSSEQFF. CDR3 nucleotides: TGTGCCAGCCGAGGGACTAGCGGGAGTAGTGAGCAGTTCTTC.